The present T cell receptor (beta chain) was sequenced within a study of shared clonotypes between healthy human individuals. Produced via immunoSEQ multiplex PCR; TCRdb's table is partial and in-frame only. The sample shows about 2.2 million clones, around 93% of them seen only once. CD45RO negativity and positive selection for CCR7 defined naive CD8 cells, a population that excluded terminally differentiated effector memory CD45RA+ cells. The CDR3 covers 16 residues. CDR1 and CDR2 (germline): SQVTM, ANQGSEA. V shed 1 base and J shed 0 bases, with 12 bases lying between them. The source is a man younger than 35 in good health. Some clones in this sample may be carry-over from other donors' samples. This rearrangement joins TRBV29-1 to TRBJ2-2; D possibly matches TRBD1 or TRBD2 (5 bases each). Sequencing was performed on naive CD8+ T cells from PBMCs. Here the CDR3 reads CSVEGTGRPNTGELFF. The CDR3 DNA sequence: TGCAGCGTTGAAGGAACGGGACGCCCGAACACCGGGGAGCTGTTTTTT.